Presented here are 11 T cell receptor beta chains from one specimen sequenced in a study of blood T cell repertoires in COVID-19. Measured with immunoSEQ multiplex PCR; TCRdb has only the in-frame clones, and not every one. The data contain 290,000 or so clones, 85% to 90% of them singletons. The sample comprised peripheral blood. The receptors come from a man aged 70-80 years with acute or convalescent COVID-19.

The CDR3 region is CASSVSSGGANEQFF. The CDR3 DNA is TGTGCCAGCAGCGTCTCTAGCGGGGGGGCTAATGAGCAGTTCTTC. This chain links TRBV7-2 with TRBJ2-1; 12 bases map to TRBD2. Germline-derived CDR1 and CDR2 are SGHTA and FQGNSA. This CDR3 has 15 residues. Trimming at V came to 5 bases and at J to 7 bases, leaving 6 bases not matched to a gene.

This clone has more than one count but fewer than ten. V is TRBV2 and J is TRBJ2-1; 9 nucleotides match TRBD2. CDR1 is SNHLY and CDR2 is FYNNEI in the germline V gene. V was clipped by 4 bases and J by 7 bases; unmatched bases: 8. The CDR3 is 15 amino acids. In DNA, the CDR3 is TGTGCCAGCAGTGGAGTGGCGGGAGGGGCGAATGAGCAGTTCTTC. Its protein product is CASSGVAGGANEQFF. The entire variable domain, with the rest obtained from reference TRBV2 and TRBJ2-1, is as follows: EPEVTQTPSHQVTQMGQEVILRCVPISNHLYFYWYRQILGQKVEFLVSFYNNEISEKSEIFDDQFSVERPDGSNFTLKIRSTKLEDSAMYFCASSGVAGGANEQFFGPGTRLTVL.

The rearrangement joins TRBV2 to TRBJ2-1; D is unclear. V lost 1 base and J lost 6, with 10 bases in between. The CDR3 has 14 residues. Germline assignment: CDR1 SNHLY and CDR2 FYNNEI. DNA of the CDR3: TGTGCCAGCAGTGAAGACAGAAGGTCCAATGAGCAGTTCTTC. Translating it yields CASSEDRRSNEQFF.

This clone appeared once. The V gene is TRBV30, the J gene TRBJ1-5; unclear D gene. The CDR3 has 13 residues. From germline, CDR1 is GTSNPN and CDR2 SVGIG (reference sequence). The V gene lost 3 bases and the J gene lost 4 bases, with 10 bases spanning the gap. The CDR3 sequence is CAWSSMRNQPQHF. The CDR3 DNA follows: TGTGCCTGGAGCTCCATGAGGAATCAGCCCCAGCATTTT.

The chain is built from TRBV6-5 and TRBJ2-1, with D possibly matching TRBD1 (6 bases). V was pared by 6 bases and J by 1 base, with 13 bases between. Per germline, CDR1 MNHEY and CDR2 SVGAGI. The CDR3 runs 15 residues. DNA of the CDR3: TGTGCCAGCAGAGCAGGGGTTCCGTCCTACAATGAGCAGTTCTTC. Encoded protein: CASRAGVPSYNEQFF.

The J gene is TRBJ2-1, the V gene TRBV14; D not certain. CDR3 length equals 17 residues. Germline V gene data show CDR1 as SGHDN and CDR2 as FVKESK. The V and J ends lost 3 bases and 0 bases respectively, with 15 bases between them. CDR3 residues: CASSHLEAPSSYNEQFF. CDR3 in DNA: TGTGCCAGCAGCCACCTCGAGGCACCTAGCTCCTACAATGAGCAGTTCTTC.

The rearrangement joins TRBV12-3 or TRBV12-4 to TRBJ2-7, with 9 bases fitting TRBD1. The CDR3 contains 12 residues. With 7 bases clipped from V and 5 bases from J, the junction kept 3 bases outside the gene matches. The CDR3 spells CASTRQGDEQYF. Written as DNA, the CDR3 is TGTGCCAGCACCCGACAGGGGGACGAGCAGTACTTC.

This chain connects TRBV28 to TRBJ2-2; a weak D match, TRBD2 (6 bases). The CDR3 totals 16 residues. Germline V gene sequence: CDR1 MDHEN, CDR2 SYDVKM. Trimming took off 6 bases at V and 2 bases at J, with 16 bases between the two ends. CDR3 DNA sequence: TGTGCCAGCAGATGGGGGGAGAGTCCCAACACCGGGGAGCTGTTTTTT. Protein: CASRWGESPNTGELFF.

V usage is TRBV3-1 (or the pseudogene TRBV3-2) and J usage is TRBJ1-1; D may be TRBD1 (5 bases). This CDR3 comprises 16 residues. The germline V gene encodes CDR1 LGHDT and CDR2 YNNKEL (reference sequence). V lost 0 bases to trimming and J lost 1 base, with 12 bases between them. CDR3 sequence (DNA): TGTGCCAGCAGCCAAGATTTGTGGACACAGAACACTGAAGCTTTCTTT. It yields the protein CASSQDLWTQNTEAFF.

The V call is TRBV5-4, the J call TRBJ2-3; TRBD2 aligns across 9 bases. J was trimmed by 0 bases and V by 4 bases; bases with no gene match: 6. The CDR3 is made up of 16 amino acids. From germline, CDR1 is SGHNT and CDR2 YYREEE (reference sequence). CDR3 residues: CASSRPLAGSTDTQYF. CDR3 nucleotide sequence: TGTGCCAGCAGCCGACCCCTAGCGGGGAGCACAGATACGCAGTATTTT.

This clone was seen more than once but under ten times. The V gene is TRBV7-2, the J gene TRBJ1-6, with 8 positions matching TRBD1. V trimming: 6 bases; J trimming: 7 bases; junction bases outside the gene matches: 8. This CDR3 is 15 amino acids long. Germline V gene lookup returns CDR1 SGHTA and CDR2 FQGNSA. CDR3 region: CASRSRTGTNSPLHF. In nucleotides, the CDR3 is TGTGCCAGCAGATCCAGGACAGGGACAAATTCACCCCTCCACTTT.